These 5 T cell receptor beta chains came from one sample sequenced in a study of T cells in Graves' hyperthyroidism and ophthalmopathy. TCR beta CDR3 regions were amplified from RNA transcripts. HTBI primers were employed in a first-round RT-PCR of the TCR CDR3. TCRdb used MiXCR to reprocess the multiplex PCR reads, holding one entry per CDR3 protein. The sample includes about 620,000 distinct CDR3 sequences, 16% of them seen just once. Source material: blood. These receptors originate from a woman in her 30s with Graves' hyperthyroidism.

This clonotype was seen more than once but under ten times. The chain joins TRBV15 to TRBJ2-2; the D gene is possibly TRBD1 (5 bases). The CDR3 totals 15 residues. The germline V gene has CDR1 LNHNV and CDR2 YYDKDF (reference sequence). Trimming removed 0 bases at V and 5 bases at J, with 10 bases between. CDR3 DNA: TGTGCCACCAGCAGAGATAAGGGGTATACCGGGGAGCTGTTTTTT. Residues: CATSRDKGYTGELFF.

This clonotype was found a few times. One base away lies a much larger clone, so this may be a sequencing read error. The chain has TRBV27 and TRBJ2-3; the match to TRBD2 covers 9 bases. Germline CDR1 MNHEY, CDR2 SMNVEV (reference sequence). Trimming cost V 4 bases and J 2 bases; bases outside gene matches: 7. The CDR3 runs to 16 residues. The DNA for the CDR3 is TGTGCCAGCAGTTCATCGATAGCGGGGGTCACAGATACGCAGTATTTT. Translating it yields CASSSSIAGVTDTQYF.

This clonotype occurred many times. This chain links TRBV20-1 with TRBJ2-7; D might be TRBD2 (6 bases). Deletions cut 7 bases from V and 2 bases from J, with 15 bases between. The CDR3 is made up of 13 amino acids. CDR1 DFQATT and CDR2 SNEGSKA come from the germline V gene (reference sequence). The CDR3 spells CSVGTSYPYEQYF. CDR3 DNA: TGCAGTGTCGGGACTTCGTATCCCTACGAGCAGTACTTC.

This chain links TRBV19 with TRBJ2-7, with TRBD1 identical over 11 bases. Germline V gene data show CDR1 as LNHDA and CDR2 as SQIVND (reference sequence). The V and J ends lost 4 bases and 4 bases, in that order; junction bases with no gene match: 9. The CDR3 totals 16 residues. The CDR3 region has the DNA TGTGCCAGTAGTAGTACCGGGACAGGGGGTATGTACGAGCAGTACTTC. Encoded protein: CASSSTGTGGMYEQYF. The full variable domain, its missing parts supplied by reference TRBV19 and TRBJ2-7, is DGGITQSPKYLFRKEGQNVTLSCEQNLNHDAMYWYRQDPGQGLRLIYYSQIVNDFQKGDIAEGYSVSREKKESFPLTVTSAQKNPTAFYLCASSSTGTGGMYEQYFGPGTRLTVT.

V usage is TRBV27 and J usage is TRBJ2-6; D may match TRBD1 or TRBD2 (5 bases each). The length of the CDR3 is 21 residues. The germline gives CDR1 MNHEY, CDR2 SMNVEV (reference sequence). Trimming removed 4 bases at V and 0 bases at J, with 25 bases between. The CDR3 DNA sequence: TGTGCCAGCAGTTCGATGACTACAGGCTGGGGCGCAGGCTCTGGGGCCAACGTCCTGACTTTC. It translates to CASSSMTTGWGAGSGANVLTF.